These 8 T cell receptor beta chains came from one sample sequenced in a study of T cells in Graves' hyperthyroidism and ophthalmopathy. It was RNA transcripts that yielded the amplified TCR beta CDR3 regions. The HTBI primer set drove a first-round RT-PCR of the TCR CDR3. From the multiplex PCR reads, TCRdb called clonotypes with MiXCR, one entry per CDR3 protein. The sample includes 550,000 to 650,000 distinct CDR3 sequences, 14% seen only once; the top ten take roughly 5.5%. Sequencing input: blood. Every receptor here comes from a woman in her 30s with Graves' hyperthyroidism that later progressed to Graves' ophthalmopathy.

Concerning this clonotype: This may arise from a read error, as a much more abundant clone is one base away. This rearrangement joins TRBV27 to TRBJ2-1; D is tentatively TRBD1 or TRBD2 (5 bases each). Germline V gene sequence: CDR1 MNHEY, CDR2 SMNVEV (reference sequence). CDR3 length: 13 amino acids. CDR3 in DNA: TGTACCAGCAGTCGGGACCCGAACAATGAGCAGTTCTTC. Translated, it gives CTSSRDPNNEQFF.

There are a few counts of this clonotype. J is TRBJ2-7 and V is TRBV7-9; D is unclear. V was clipped by 2 bases and J by 1 base, with 9 bases between them. The V gene's germline CDR1 is SEHNR and CDR2 FQNEAQ (reference sequence). The CDR3 totals 14 residues. CDR3 protein: CASSLPIVSYEQYF. The CDR3, as DNA: TGTGCCAGCAGCTTACCGATTGTTTCCTACGAGCAGTACTTC.

The table lists this clonotype with many counts. The V gene is TRBV12-3 or TRBV12-4, the J gene TRBJ2-7, with D perhaps assigned TRBD1 or TRBD2 (6 bases each). V lost 6 bases, J lost 0 bases, and 9 bases lay in between. The CDR3 totals 13 residues. CDR3 nucleotide sequence: TGTGCCAGCAGCGGGGGACACTCCTACGAGCAGTACTTC. Translating gives CASSGGHSYEQYF.

This clonotype was counted a few times. The CDR3 nucleotides are TGTGCCAGCGGCAGCAGGTCTGAAGCTTTCTTT. Translating gives CASGSRSEAFF. The genes are TRBV28 and TRBJ1-1; D is undetermined. The CDR3 is made up of 11 amino acids. Between the trimmed V and J ends, which lost 8 bases and 6 bases, there was a span of 10 bases. CDR1 is MDHEN, CDR2 SYDVKM, per germline.

This clonotype was observed at least ten times. The chain has TRBV29-1 and TRBJ2-2; 8 nucleotides line up with TRBD1. This CDR3 is 14 amino acids long. CDR1 SQVTM and CDR2 ANQGSEA come from the germline V gene. The V gene end was trimmed by 8 bases and the J gene end by 4 bases; junction bases not matched to a gene: 9. CDR3 sequence (DNA): TGCAGCTCTCCGGGACAGGATCCCACCGGGGAGCTGTTTTTT. Translation gives CSSPGQDPTGELFF.

In this sample, this clonotype turned up a few times. Being one base from a much bigger clone, this may be a read error. This sequence joins TRBV6-1 and TRBJ2-7, with D maybe TRBD1 (6 bases). CDR3 length equals 17 residues. Germline V CDR1 and CDR2: MNHNS, SASEGT. This chain's CDR3 is CAGRKAPGQSSSYEQYF. In DNA, the CDR3 is TGTGCCGGCAGGAAAGCACCAGGACAGTCGAGCTCCTACGAGCAGTACTTC.

In this sample, this clonotype turned up many times. The chain joins TRBV19 to TRBJ1-2; 8 nucleotides line up with TRBD1. Looked up from germline, CDR1 is LNHDA and CDR2 is SQIVND (reference sequence). The V gene end was trimmed by 4 bases and the J gene end by 4 bases; junction bases not matched to a gene: 11. The CDR3 covers 16 residues. CDR3 bases: TGTGCCAGTAGTACCAGGGACAGGTCTGGCCTCTATGGCTACACCTTC. Translation gives CASSTRDRSGLYGYTF.

In its sample, this clonotype was seen many times. V gene TRBV11-1 combines with J gene TRBJ1-1, with no clear D. V was cut by 0 bases and J by 0 bases, with 8 bases left in between. There are 15 residues in the CDR3. Germline V gene lookup returns CDR1 SGHAT and CDR2 FQDESV (reference sequence). For the CDR3, the DNA is TGTGCCAGCAGCTTAGCATACATTTTGAACACTGAAGCTTTCTTT. Amino acid sequence: CASSLAYILNTEAFF.